This is a list of T cell receptor beta chains from one sample in a study of monozygotic twins with inflammatory bowel disease. TCRdb processed the 5' RACE reads again and assigns one entry to each CDR3 protein, with no DNA. Recorded here are about 450,000 distinct CDR3 sequences; the top ten clones represent about 2.2%. Source material: blood. Receptors were obtained from a human donor with ulcerative colitis or Crohn's disease, or a healthy co-twin of an affected twin (not recorded which). The CDR3 runs from the conserved cysteine through the conserved F or W.

>TRBJ2-3|TRBV12-3/TRBV12-4
CASSLAGQWTDTQYF
>TRBJ1-5|TRBV19
CASSGEPYSNQPQHF
>TRBJ2-2|TRBV20-1
CSAADGPGELFF
>TRBJ1-1|TRBV20-1
CSARPLPNTEAFF
>TRBJ1-1|TRBV7-2
CATNPRGGTEAFF
>TRBJ1-5|TRBV28
CASGLAGQENPYSNQPQHF
>TRBJ2-3|TRBV7-2
CASSLLGDQWDTQYF
>TRBJ2-7|TRBV28
CASRRGGGDLYEQYF
>TRBJ1-3|TRBV10-3
CAISESGRDTIYF
>TRBJ1-5|TRBV5-6
CASSLDQGGQPQHF
>TRBJ2-3|TRBV6-1
CASSVQGDTQYF
>TRBJ1-5|TRBV30
CAWRGPGNSNQPQHF
>TRBJ1-4|TRBV3-1
CASSLRQGRGEKLFF
>TRBJ1-1|TRBV7-2
CASSLIGGQGKAFF
>TRBJ2-5|TRBV20-1
CSASDQAGQETQYF
>TRBJ2-2|TRBV11-1
CASSSWVGAGMNTGELFF
>TRBJ2-1|TRBV5-1
CASSFGQGGNEQFF
>TRBJ2-2|TRBV7-9
CASSPYYGGTGELFF
>TRBJ2-3|TRBV20-1
CSAPKPSGRALSGDTQYF
>TRBJ2-7|TRBV5-1
CASSLAPPNGYEQYF
>TRBJ1-5|TRBV4-1
CASSQEGGVSNQPQHF
>TRBJ2-3|TRBV20-1
CSAPADSDTQYF
>TRBJ1-4|TRBV5-1
CASSRGGPQGQEEKLFF
>TRBJ2-1|TRBV5-6
CSSSSYGTSGYNEQFF